The 25 T cell receptor beta chains listed next were all sequenced from one sample in a study of cytomegalovirus exposure and HLA in healthy donors. The PCR was carried out with 60 Vbeta primers and 13 Jbeta primers. Libraries were prepared by immunoSEQ multiplex PCR; TCRdb keeps only in-frame clonotypes and omits some of them. This listing includes approximately 200,000 clones. Sequencing was carried out using PBMCs. These receptors were taken from a boy aged 10-17 years in good health and CMV-seronegative.

The chain links TRBV10-1 to TRBJ2-7, with 9 bases that match TRBD1. The CDR3 sequence is 15 residues long. Germline trimming cut 6 bases from V and 5 bases from J; bases unmatched to any gene: 11. CDR1 is WNHNN and CDR2 is SYGVQD in the germline V gene (reference sequence). In DNA, the CDR3 is TGCGCCAGCAGCCTAGGTGGGACAGGGAACCACGAGCAGTACTTC. Protein product: CASSLGGTGNHEQYF.

V and J are TRBV2 and TRBJ2-5; 7 nucleotides match TRBD2. After removal of 2 bases from V and 1 base from J, the junction contained 10 bases not matched to a gene. This CDR3 is built from 17 residues. The germline gives CDR1 SNHLY, CDR2 FYNNEI. The CDR3, as DNA: TGTGCCAGCAGTGAAAGTCTAGCGGCCCCCCCCCAAGAGACCCAGTACTTC. This gives the protein CASSESLAAPPQETQYF.

On this clone: Germline is not matched at one junction end, which may reflect a read error. The V call is TRBV5-4, the J call TRBJ2-3; TRBD1 aligns across 8 bases. The CDR3 extends over 16 amino acids. In germline, CDR1 is SGHNT, CDR2 YYREEE (reference sequence). As DNA, the CDR3 is TGTGCCAGCAGCGTTGGGGGACAGGCAAGCATAGATACGCAGTATTTT. Translated, it gives CASSVGGQASIDTQYF. The full variable domain, completed using reference TRBV5-4 and TRBJ2-3, is ETGVTQSPTHLIKTRGQQVTLRCSSQSGHNTVSWYQQALGQGPQFIFQYYREEENGRGNFPPRFSGLQFPNYSSELNVNALELDDSALYLCASSVGGQASIDTQYFGPGTRLTVL.

The chain carries TRBV5-4 and TRBJ2-7, with D tentatively TRBD2 (5 bases). Germline CDR1 reads SGHNT; CDR2 reads YYREEE (reference sequence). The CDR3 contains 13 residues. Trimming stripped 3 bases from V and 2 bases from J, with 9 bases between. The CDR3 DNA follows: TGTGCCAGCAGCTCGGACTTTCCCTACGAGCAGTACTTC. As protein: CASSSDFPYEQYF.

The DNA of the CDR3 is TGTGCCAGTAGCGGAGGGGAAGTCGGCAATCAGCCCCAGCATTTT. This gives the protein CASSGGEVGNQPQHF. This chain connects TRBV19 to TRBJ1-5; a possible D gene is TRBD1 (5 bases). Germline V gene lookup returns CDR1 LNHDA and CDR2 SQIVND (reference sequence). V was shortened by 6 bases and J by 2 bases, with 14 bases between the two germline ends. The CDR3 contains 15 residues.

This chain links TRBV13 with TRBJ1-6; 7 nucleotides agree with TRBD1. The CDR3 extends over 17 amino acids. The germline CDR1 and CDR2 sequences are PRHDT and FYEKMQ (reference sequence). The V gene end was trimmed by 3 bases and the J gene end by 10 bases; junction bases not matched to a gene: 15. DNA for the CDR3: TGTGCCAGCAGCTTCCGGGTTTTACGGGACAGACAGTCACCCCTCCACTTT. This encodes CASSFRVLRDRQSPLHF.

This chain uses TRBV6-6 with TRBJ1-1; 12 nucleotides agree with TRBD1. The V gene end was trimmed by 6 bases and the J gene end by 1 base; junction bases not matched to a gene: 3. This CDR3 contains 15 residues. Germline V gene sequence: CDR1 MNHNY, CDR2 SVGAGI (reference sequence). The CDR3 reads CASRGTGGGNTEAFF. CDR3 DNA sequence: TGTGCCAGCAGGGGGACAGGGGGCGGGAACACTGAAGCTTTCTTT.

With regard to this clone: Within the sample, other DNA sequences also encode this same CDR3. The CDR3 sequence: CSGTANTEAFF. In DNA form, the CDR3 reads TGCAGCGGAACAGCGAACACTGAAGCTTTCTTT. J is TRBJ1-1 and V is TRBV29-1; D unresolved. Per the germline V gene, CDR1 is SQVTM and CDR2 is ANQGSEA. The CDR3 sequence is 11 residues long. V lost 7 bases and J 1 base, leaving 7 bases between the germline ends. Drawing the rest from reference TRBV29-1 and TRBJ1-1, the complete variable domain is SAVISQKPSRDICQRGTSLTIQCQVDSQVTMMFWYRQQPGQSLTLIATANQGSEATYESGFVIDKFPISRPNLTFSTLTVSNMSPEDSSIYLCSGTANTEAFFGQGTRLTVV.

This chain's CDR3 is CASSKTPGNQPQHF. The CDR3 DNA reads as TGTGCCAGCAGTAAGACTCCTGGCAATCAGCCCCAGCATTTT. The chain employs TRBV6-6 and TRBJ1-5; D is ambiguous. Trimming stripped 5 bases from V and 2 bases from J, with 10 bases between. From germline, CDR1 is MNHNY and CDR2 SVGAGI (reference sequence). The CDR3 runs to 14 residues.

For this clone: One end of the junction varies from germline; a read error may be responsible. This chain joins TRBV2 and TRBJ2-7; 7 bases are a match to TRBD1. The CDR3 is made up of 12 amino acids. Germline V gene data show CDR1 as SNHLY and CDR2 as FYNNEI. The chain's CDR3 is CASSESRTGKDF. The CDR3 DNA sequence: TGTGCCAGCAGTGAAAGCCGGACAGGAAAAGACTTC.

The chain combines TRBV4-3 with TRBJ2-2; 9 nucleotides agree with TRBD1. The V gene's germline CDR1 is LGHNA and CDR2 YSLEER. With V trimmed by 3 bases and J by 7 bases, 6 bases remained unmatched. The CDR3 runs to 15 residues. This chain's CDR3 is CASSQGQGGIGELFF. The DNA for the CDR3 is TGCGCCAGCAGCCAGGGACAGGGCGGCATCGGGGAGCTGTTTTTT.

The rearrangement joins TRBV6-4 to TRBJ1-3; a weak D match, TRBD1 (5 bases). Trimming pared 9 bases from V and 0 bases from J, leaving 15 bases between. In germline, CDR1 is MRHNA, CDR2 SNTAGT. CDR3 length: 15 residues. DNA for the CDR3: TGTGCCAGACACTTACAGGATAGCTCTGGAAACACCATATATTTT. This sequence encodes CARHLQDSSGNTIYF.

V usage is TRBV18 and J usage is TRBJ2-7; TRBD2 might be the D (5 bases). Trimming pared 0 bases from V and 0 bases from J, leaving 9 bases between. The CDR3 has 15 amino acids. Per germline, CDR1 KGHSH and CDR2 LQKENI. The CDR3 here is CASSPPGEGSYEQYF. DNA of the CDR3: TGTGCCAGCTCACCACCGGGAGAAGGCTCCTACGAGCAGTACTTC.

This sequence joins TRBV6-5 and TRBJ2-3; the D gene is possibly TRBD1 (6 bases). This CDR3 has 14 amino acids. The V and J ends lost 6 bases and 6 bases respectively, with 16 bases between them. The germline V gene encodes CDR1 MNHEY and CDR2 SVGAGI. DNA of the CDR3: TGTGCCAGCAGCTGGGACACGACTCGGGATACGCAGTATTTT. It yields the protein CASSWDTTRDTQYF.

The V call is TRBV14, the J call TRBJ1-1; D unclear. V lost 3 bases to trimming and J lost 0 bases, with 5 bases between them. Germline V gene lookup returns CDR1 SGHDN and CDR2 FVKESK. The CDR3 totals 13 residues. The CDR3 bases are TGTGCCAGCAGCCATCTAATGAACACTGAAGCTTTCTTT. It encodes CASSHLMNTEAFF.

The J gene is TRBJ1-1, the V gene TRBV7-3; D possibly corresponds to TRBD1 (5 bases). The germline CDR1 and CDR2 sequences are SGHTA and FQGTGA. The germline V and J ends were trimmed by 0 bases and 6 bases, with 11 bases remaining between them. The CDR3 is 14 amino acids. CDR3 region: CASSLTGGGPEAFF. As DNA, the CDR3 is TGTGCCAGCAGCTTAACGGGGGGGGGACCTGAAGCTTTCTTT.

The chain recombines TRBV28 with TRBJ1-3; TRBD1 agrees at 12 bases. The V gene end was trimmed by 3 bases and the J gene end by 4 bases; junction bases not matched to a gene: 1. Germline assignment: CDR1 MDHEN and CDR2 SYDVKM. The CDR3 has 15 residues. This chain's CDR3 is CASSLGQGAGNTIYF. CDR3 sequence (DNA): TGTGCCAGCAGTTTGGGACAGGGGGCGGGAAACACCATATATTTT.

J is TRBJ2-7 and V is TRBV7-9; 8 nucleotides align to TRBD1. Trimming removed 5 bases from V and 5 bases from J; junction bases left unmatched: 2. The CDR3 contains 12 residues. Germline V gene data show CDR1 as SEHNR and CDR2 as FQNEAQ (reference sequence). CDR3 protein: CASSATGDEQYF. CDR3 coding DNA: TGTGCCAGCAGCGCGACAGGGGACGAGCAGTACTTC.

The V gene is TRBV4-1, the J gene TRBJ1-1; D unresolved. CDR3 length: 13 amino acids. V was pared by 6 bases and J by 0 bases, with 8 bases between. The germline gives CDR1 MGHRA, CDR2 YSYEKL. CDR3 sequence reads: CASRTSLNTEAFF. The CDR3 nucleotides are TGCGCCAGCAGGACTTCCCTGAACACTGAAGCTTTCTTT.

CDR3 sequence reads: CASSLARGQGAETQYF. The CDR3 DNA reads as TGTGCCAGCAGCTTGGCTAGGGGACAGGGGGCTGAGACCCAGTACTTC. The chain couples TRBV5-6 to TRBJ2-5, with 12 nucleotides matching TRBD1. After removal of 0 bases from V and 5 bases from J, the junction contained 5 bases not matched to a gene. Germline assignment: CDR1 SGHDT and CDR2 YYEEEE. The CDR3 totals 16 residues.

This chain links TRBV6-5 with TRBJ2-5; the D gene is possibly TRBD1 (6 bases). V shed 5 bases and J shed 7 bases, with 14 bases lying between them. CDR1 and CDR2 from the germline V gene are MNHEY and SVGAGI. This CDR3 contains 13 residues. The CDR3 nucleotides are TGTGCCAGCAGTCGCAGGGGTTGGGGGACCCAGTACTTC. It is translated as CASSRRGWGTQYF.

CDR3 sequence (DNA): TGCGCCAGCAAACAGGGGGCCCGGGACACTGAAGCTTTCTTT. Translating it yields CASKQGARDTEAFF. The rearrangement uses TRBV5-1 and TRBJ1-1; TRBD1 agrees at 9 bases. Germline lookup yields CDR1 SGHRS and CDR2 YFSETQ. The CDR3 extends over 14 amino acids. The V gene end was trimmed by 6 bases and the J gene end by 3 bases; junction bases not matched to a gene: 6.

The chain joins TRBV30 to TRBJ1-1; maybe TRBD1 (5 bases). From germline, CDR1 is GTSNPN and CDR2 SVGIG (reference sequence). V lost 3 bases and J 5 bases, leaving 10 bases between the germline ends. There are 12 residues in the CDR3. CDR3 amino acids: CAWSPRVTEAFF. The CDR3, as DNA: TGTGCCTGGAGCCCCAGGGTGACTGAAGCTTTCTTT.

The chain joins TRBV9 to TRBJ1-5; the D is unclear. V lost 1 base and J 0 bases, leaving 8 bases between the germline ends. The CDR3 totals 15 residues. Germline CDR1 is SGDLS and CDR2 is YYNGEE. The CDR3 region is CASSVSALSNQPQHF. The CDR3 coding sequence is TGTGCCAGCAGCGTATCTGCGCTTAGCAATCAGCCCCAGCATTTT.

CDR3: CSVKNRGTGEQFF. CDR3 bases: TGCAGCGTGAAAAACAGGGGCACCGGCGAGCAGTTCTTC. The V and J genes are TRBV29-1 and TRBJ2-1; 7 bases map to TRBD1. The germline V gene encodes CDR1 SQVTM and CDR2 ANQGSEA. The CDR3 sequence is 13 residues long. V lost 6 bases and J lost 10; bases outside the gene matches: 12.